A single TCR beta chain is shown here with its context. No antigen is known for it. The record has no base qualities; no much larger clone is one base away. The immunoSEQ Assay was the method used to sequence TCRbeta CDR3 regions. After extraction, genomic DNA underwent amplification by bias-controlled multiplex PCR, followed by high-throughput sequencing. Regarding the original processing steps: Collapsing and filtering of sequences were performed to quantify the absolute abundance of each unique TCRbeta CDR3 region. T cell fraction was estimated by normalizing TCRbeta template counts to usable DNA, with usable DNA measured through amplification of reference genes found in all nucleated cells. Repertoire TCRs were annotated as SARS-CoV-2-specific by exact matching of V gene, CDR3 amino acid sequence and J gene to a known reactive TCR set. MIRA supplied the reference SARS-CoV-2 TCR set, which was filtered for enrichment in COVID-19-positive ImmuneCODE repertoires so that public or cross-reactive TCRs were removed. Using the MIRA antigens, annotated TCRs were further analysed by specific ORF or by position within an ORF. Breadth was defined as the number of annotated unique rearrangements divided by the total number of unique productive rearrangements, and depth was defined as the summed frequency of the annotated unique rearrangements. Two-sided Wilcoxon rank-sum tests were used to compare TCR breadth between groups. This is the immuneACCESS table as TCRdb keeps it, with only in-frame sequences that have V and J called. A part of the clones is gone; compared with another copy, unresolved V genes explain less than half, and the rest is unexplained. V, J and clone size were drawn from that table, and D and trimming were deduced from the DNA. This sample comprises 400,000 to 500,000 clones, roughly nine tenths of them detected only once. The top ten clones comprise about 2.5% of the sample.

The treatment or condition label corresponds to: roughly 18 received Ad26.COV2.S at low or high dose, single or two shots; roughly five received placebo; per-sample allocation not given. Repertoires of vaccine and placebo recipients were sequenced from samples taken on day 63 after the first injection. Cohort 1b enrolled some 25 adults aged 18-55 years at a single site in Boston, USA, between 29 July and 7 August 2020. Ad26.COV2.S consisted of a replication-incompetent adenovirus type 26 vector by which a prefusion-stabilized SARS-CoV-2 spike protein from the original Wuhan strain was expressed. This entry is derived from a study of Ad26.COV2.S vaccination and SARS-CoV-2 variants (dated by TCRdb to about 2021). Looking at the study overall: Vaccine-arm donors came from COV1001, a multicentre, randomized, double-blind, placebo-controlled phase I-IIa trial of Ad26.COV2.S in healthy adults. Ad26.COV2.S was administered intramuscularly at a dose of 5x10^10 or 1x10^11 viral particles, either as one shot or as two shots given 56 days apart. The specificity and breadth of SARS-CoV-2-reactive T cell receptors after Ad26.COV2.S vaccination were assessed by TCRbeta repertoire sequencing. A total of roughly 32 samples were included in the TCR-sequenced set, comprising some 20 Ad26.COV2.S vaccine recipients, 5 placebo recipients and 8 SARS-CoV-2 convalescent individuals. Trial participants were randomized into five groups of five, in which low-dose or high-dose Ad26.COV2.S was given once or twice, or placebo was given on both occasions. Blinding of investigators to trial group allocation was maintained during experiments and outcome assessment.

Overall study outcomes, separate from this receptor: The study was not powered for comparison of responses between vaccine doses or regimens. After vaccination, substantial breadth of spike-specific CD8+ and CD4+ T cell responses was reported. Non-spike TCR breadth was comparable between vaccine and placebo recipients, consistent with the vaccine containing only spike. Spike-specific TCR breadth was higher in Ad26.COV2.S recipients than in placebo recipients (P = 0.0014). According to the authors, total T cell responses may have been underestimated by the TCR breadth and depth analyses.

CDR1 and CDR2 (LNHDA, SQIVND) derive from the germline V gene (reference sequence). V loses 7 bases of germline sequence and J loses 0 bases, and the interval between the two ends is 10 bases. There are 15 amino acids in the CDR3, from cysteine to phenylalanine inclusive. Only the CDR3 region is kept as DNA, spanning 45 bases read in frame from base 1. This sequence originates from a person between 18 and 59 years old who received the Ad26.COV2.S COVID-19 vaccine or a placebo. This specimen consisted of peripheral blood, obtained in a trial of Ad26.COV2.S vaccine versus placebo. Here the chain combines TRBV19 and TRBJ1-6, with the D gene too uncertain to name. The CDR3 sequence is CASNIRSSYNSPLHF. The base sequence is TGTGCCAGTAATATCCGGAGCTCCTATAATTCACCCCTCCACTTT.